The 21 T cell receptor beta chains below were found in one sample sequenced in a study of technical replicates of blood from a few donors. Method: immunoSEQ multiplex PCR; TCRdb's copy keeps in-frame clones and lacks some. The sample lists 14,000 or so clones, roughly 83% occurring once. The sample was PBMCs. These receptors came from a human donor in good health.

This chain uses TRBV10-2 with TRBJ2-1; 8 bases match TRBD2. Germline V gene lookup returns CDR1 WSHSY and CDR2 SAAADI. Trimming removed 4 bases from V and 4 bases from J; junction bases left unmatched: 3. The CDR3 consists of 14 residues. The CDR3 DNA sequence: TGCGCCAGCAGTGCTACTAGCGGATACAATGAGCAGTTCTTC. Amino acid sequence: CASSATSGYNEQFF.

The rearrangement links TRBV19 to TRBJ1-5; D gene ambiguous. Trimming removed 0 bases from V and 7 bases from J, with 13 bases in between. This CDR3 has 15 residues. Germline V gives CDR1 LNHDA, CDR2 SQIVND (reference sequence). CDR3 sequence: CASSIDRRERQPQHF. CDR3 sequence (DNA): TGTGCCAGTAGTATAGATAGGAGGGAACGGCAGCCCCAGCATTTT.

The CDR3: CASSSQGTSEPYEQYF. The CDR3 DNA follows: TGTGCCAGCAGCTCCCAGGGGACTAGCGAGCCCTACGAGCAGTACTTC. The chain links TRBV7-9 to TRBJ2-7, with 10 bases aligning to TRBD2. Germline V gene sequence: CDR1 SEHNR, CDR2 FQNEAQ (reference sequence). The CDR3 is 16 amino acids. The V segment lost 4 bases and the J segment 2 bases; nucleotides outside the gene matches: 8.

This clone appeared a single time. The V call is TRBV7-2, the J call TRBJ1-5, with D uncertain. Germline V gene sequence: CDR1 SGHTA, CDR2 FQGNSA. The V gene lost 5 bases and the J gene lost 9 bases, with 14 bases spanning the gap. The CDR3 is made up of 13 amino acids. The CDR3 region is CASSPNSGWPQHF. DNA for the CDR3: TGTGCCAGCAGCCCTAATAGCGGATGGCCCCAGCATTTT.

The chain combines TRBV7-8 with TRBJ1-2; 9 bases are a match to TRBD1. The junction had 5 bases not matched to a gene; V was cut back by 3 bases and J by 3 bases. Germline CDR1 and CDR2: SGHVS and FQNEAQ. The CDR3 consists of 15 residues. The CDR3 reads CASSLEQGAYYGYTF. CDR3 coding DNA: TGTGCCAGCAGCTTGGAACAGGGGGCTTACTATGGCTACACCTTC.

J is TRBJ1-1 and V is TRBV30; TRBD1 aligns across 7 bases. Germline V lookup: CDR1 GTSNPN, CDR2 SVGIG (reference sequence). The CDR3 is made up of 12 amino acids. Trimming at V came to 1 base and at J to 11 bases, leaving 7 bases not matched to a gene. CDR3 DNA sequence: TGTGCCTGGAGTGCGAATGACAGGGCCGCTTTCTTT. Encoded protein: CAWSANDRAAFF.

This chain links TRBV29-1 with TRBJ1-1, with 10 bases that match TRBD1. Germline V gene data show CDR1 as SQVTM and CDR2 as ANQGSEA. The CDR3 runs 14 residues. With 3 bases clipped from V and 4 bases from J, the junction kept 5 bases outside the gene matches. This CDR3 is CSVEAGTGVTEAFF. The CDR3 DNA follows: TGCAGCGTTGAGGCCGGGACAGGGGTCACTGAAGCTTTCTTT.

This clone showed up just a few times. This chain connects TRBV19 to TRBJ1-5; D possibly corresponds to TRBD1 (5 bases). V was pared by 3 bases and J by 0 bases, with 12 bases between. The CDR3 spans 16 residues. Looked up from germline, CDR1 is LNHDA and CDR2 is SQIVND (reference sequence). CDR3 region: CASSMAGLYSNQPQHF. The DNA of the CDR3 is TGTGCCAGTAGTATGGCGGGACTTTATAGCAATCAGCCCCAGCATTTT.

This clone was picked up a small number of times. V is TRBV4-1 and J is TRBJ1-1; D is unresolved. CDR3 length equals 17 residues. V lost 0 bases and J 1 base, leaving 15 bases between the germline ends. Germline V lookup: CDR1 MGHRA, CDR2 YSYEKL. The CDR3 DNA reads TGCGCCAGCAGCCAAGACAGCCAAGCGGTCCAGAACACTGAAGCTTTCTTT. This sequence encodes CASSQDSQAVQNTEAFF.

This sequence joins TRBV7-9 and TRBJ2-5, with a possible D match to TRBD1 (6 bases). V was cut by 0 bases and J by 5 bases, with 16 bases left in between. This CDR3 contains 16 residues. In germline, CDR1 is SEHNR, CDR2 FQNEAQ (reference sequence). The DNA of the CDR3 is TGTGCCAGCAGCTTAGCCCAGGGGATCCAACGGGAGACCCAGTACTTC. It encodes CASSLAQGIQRETQYF. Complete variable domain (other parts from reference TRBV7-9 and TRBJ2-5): DTGVSQNPRHKITKRGQNVTFRCDPISEHNRLYWYRQTLGQGPEFLTYFQNEAQLEKSRLLSDRFSAERPKGSFSTLEIQRTEQGDSAMYLCASSLAQGIQRETQYFGPGTRLLVL.

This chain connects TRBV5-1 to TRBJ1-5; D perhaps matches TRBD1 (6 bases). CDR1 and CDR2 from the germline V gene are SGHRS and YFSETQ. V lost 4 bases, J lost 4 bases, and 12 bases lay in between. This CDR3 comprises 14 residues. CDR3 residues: CASSEGVSNQPQHF. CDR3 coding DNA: TGCGCCAGCAGCGAGGGGGTCTCAAATCAGCCCCAGCATTTT.

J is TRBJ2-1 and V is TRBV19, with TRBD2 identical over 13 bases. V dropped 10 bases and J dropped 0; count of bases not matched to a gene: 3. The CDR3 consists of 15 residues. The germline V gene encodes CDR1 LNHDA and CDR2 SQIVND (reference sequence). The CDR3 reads CATGLAGSSYNEQFF. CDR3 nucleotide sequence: TGTGCCACGGGACTAGCGGGGAGCTCCTACAATGAGCAGTTCTTC. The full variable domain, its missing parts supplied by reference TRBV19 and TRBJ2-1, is DGGITQSPKYLFRKEGQNVTLSCEQNLNHDAMYWYRQDPGQGLRLIYYSQIVNDFQKGDIAEGYSVSREKKESFPLTVTSAQKNPTAFYLCATGLAGSSYNEQFFGPGTRLTVL.

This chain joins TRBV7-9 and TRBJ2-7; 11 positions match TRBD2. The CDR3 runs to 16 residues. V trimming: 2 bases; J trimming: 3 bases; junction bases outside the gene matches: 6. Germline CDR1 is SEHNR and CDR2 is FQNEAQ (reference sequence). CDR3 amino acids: CASSLIPTSGVYEQYF. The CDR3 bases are TGTGCCAGCAGCTTAATACCGACTAGCGGGGTCTACGAGCAGTACTTC.

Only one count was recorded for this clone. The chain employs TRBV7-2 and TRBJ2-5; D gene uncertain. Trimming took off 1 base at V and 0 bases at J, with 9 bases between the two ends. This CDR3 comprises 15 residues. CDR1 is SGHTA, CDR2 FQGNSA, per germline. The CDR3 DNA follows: TGTGCCAGCAGCTTAGTAGCCGGCAACCAAGAGACCCAGTACTTC. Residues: CASSLVAGNQETQYF.

CDR3 DNA sequence: TGTGCCTGGAGTACGGGGGGTGGCTACACCTTC. Its protein is CAWSTGGGYTF. This rearrangement joins TRBV30 to TRBJ1-2; tentative D call: TRBD1 (5 bases). There are 11 residues in the CDR3. Germline assignment: CDR1 GTSNPN and CDR2 SVGIG (reference sequence). V shed 2 bases and J shed 7 bases, with 8 bases lying between them.

Written as DNA, the CDR3 is TGTGCCAGCAGTGGCGGGTGGGAGGGCTACAATGAGCAGTTCTTC. Its protein is CASSGGWEGYNEQFF. The rearrangement links TRBV6-1 to TRBJ2-1; 7 bases match TRBD2. There are 15 residues in the CDR3. V was clipped by 4 bases and J by 3 bases; unmatched bases: 6. CDR1 is MNHNS, CDR2 SASEGT, per germline.

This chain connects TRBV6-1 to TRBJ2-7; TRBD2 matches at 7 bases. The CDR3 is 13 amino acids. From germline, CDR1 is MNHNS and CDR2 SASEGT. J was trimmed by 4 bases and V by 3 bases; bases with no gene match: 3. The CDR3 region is CASSDASGYEQYF. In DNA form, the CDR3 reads TGTGCCAGCAGTGACGCTAGCGGTTACGAGCAGTACTTC.

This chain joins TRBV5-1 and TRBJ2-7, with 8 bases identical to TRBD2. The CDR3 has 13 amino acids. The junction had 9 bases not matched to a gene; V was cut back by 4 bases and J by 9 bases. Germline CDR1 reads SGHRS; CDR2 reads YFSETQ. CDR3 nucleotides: TGCGCCAGCAGCAACCCGACTAGCGAGGGGCAGTACTTC. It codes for CASSNPTSEGQYF. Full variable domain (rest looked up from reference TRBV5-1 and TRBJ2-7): KAGVTQTPRYLIKTRGQQVTLSCSPISGHRSVSWYQQTPGQGLQFLFEYFSETQRNKGNFPGRFSGRQFSNSRSEMNVSTLELGDSALYLCASSNPTSEGQYFGPGTRLTVT.

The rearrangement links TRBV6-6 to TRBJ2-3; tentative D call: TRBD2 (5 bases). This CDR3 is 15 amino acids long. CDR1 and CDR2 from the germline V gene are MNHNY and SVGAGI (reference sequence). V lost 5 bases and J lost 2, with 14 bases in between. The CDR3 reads CASSDSDSYTDTQYF. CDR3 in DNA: TGTGCCAGCAGTGATTCGGACTCATACACAGATACGCAGTATTTT.

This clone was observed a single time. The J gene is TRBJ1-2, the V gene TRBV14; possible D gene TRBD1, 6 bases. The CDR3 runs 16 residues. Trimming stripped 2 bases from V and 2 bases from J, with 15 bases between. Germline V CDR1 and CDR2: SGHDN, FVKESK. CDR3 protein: CASSQKAGETNYGYTF. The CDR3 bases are TGTGCCAGCAGCCAAAAGGCAGGGGAGACGAACTATGGCTACACCTTC.

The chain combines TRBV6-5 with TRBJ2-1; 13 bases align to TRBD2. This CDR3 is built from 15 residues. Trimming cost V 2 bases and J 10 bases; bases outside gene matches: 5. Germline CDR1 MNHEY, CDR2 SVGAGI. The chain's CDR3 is CASSYPGLAGVEQFF. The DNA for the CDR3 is TGTGCCAGCAGTTACCCAGGACTAGCGGGAGTGGAGCAGTTCTTC.